Listed below are T cell receptor beta chains from one sample, sequenced in a study of shared T cell receptors in the human thymus. Data came from immunoSEQ multiplex PCR; TCRdb stores just in-frame clones and leaves some out. The sample has about 660,000 clones, 70% to 90% seen once; the top ten hold around 0.0099%. This same sample was also taken into another study, of human thymus T cells.

Sequenced: thymocytes. The receptors were sampled from a boy under three years old with a congenital heart defect. CDR3s include the opening cysteine and the closing phenylalanine or tryptophan. The D gene is left open where the match is weak. The size field is filled for only some rows; it gives once, few, many or a size class.

CDR3nt | CDR3aa | d_gene | v_gene | abundance | j_gene
TGTGCCAGCAGCGTATCGCTCGGGACTAGCGCCAATTTCTCCTACGAGCAGTACTTC | CASSVSLGTSANFSYEQYF | TRBD2 | TRBV7-2 | NA | TRBJ2-7
TGCGCCAGCAGCCAAGGGAAGGGACTAGCGGGAGGGCCCTCCTACAATGAGCAGTTCTTC | CASSQGKGLAGGPSYNEQFF | TRBD2 | TRBV4-1 | NA | TRBJ2-1
TGCGCCAGCAGCTTGGGGCTAGCGGGAGTCACCGGGGAGCTGTTTTTT | CASSLGLAGVTGELFF | TRBD2 | TRBV5-1 | few | TRBJ2-2
TGTGCCAGCAGCTCTTGGACGGCGGGGGTGTACAATGAGCAGTTCTTC | CASSSWTAGVYNEQFF | TRBD2 | TRBV11-2 | NA | TRBJ2-1
TGCAGAGCCGGGACAGGGAGTTATGGCTACACCTTC | CRAGTGSYGYTF | TRBD1 | TRBV29-1 | NA | TRBJ1-2
TGTGCCAGCACCCCTCTCCGCGGGAGGCCGACCTACTCCTACGAGCAGTACTTC | CASTPLRGRPTYSYEQYF | TRBD2 | TRBV7-9 | NA | TRBJ2-7
TGCAGCTACAGGGGCCTCTCTGGAAACACCATATATTTT | CSYRGLSGNTIYF | TRBD1 | TRBV29-1 | NA | TRBJ1-3
TGTGCCAGCAGCTTAGAGGGACTAGCGGAAAGAGCCTACGAGCAGTACTTC | CASSLEGLAERAYEQYF | TRBD2 | TRBV7-2 | NA | TRBJ2-7
TGTGCCAGCAGCCAAGATCTCGAAAGGGGCCATAATTCACCCCTCCACTTT | CASSQDLERGHNSPLHF | NA | TRBV4-2 | once | TRBJ1-6
TGTGCCAGCAGCCCCCGGGGAGCGGAGAACAATGAGCAGTTCTTC | CASSPRGAENNEQFF | NA | TRBV14 | NA | TRBJ2-1
TGTGCCAGCAGCTCTAGGGGACAGGGCCCAGATAGCAATCAGCCCCAGCATTTT | CASSSRGQGPDSNQPQHF | TRBD1 | TRBV7-6 | NA | TRBJ1-5
TGTGCCAGCGGAGCAGGGGGACCGGGTACTGAAGCTTTCTTT | CASGAGGPGTEAFF | TRBD1 | TRBV14 | NA | TRBJ1-1
TGTGCCAGCAGCGTAGAGGTGGGAGGATCCTACGAGCAGTACTTC | CASSVEVGGSYEQYF | NA | TRBV9 | NA | TRBJ2-7
TGTGCCAGCAGCCCTACATCTTCGGGACTAGCGCGAAGCTACAATGAGCAGTTCTTC | CASSPTSSGLARSYNEQFF | TRBD2 | TRBV4-2 | NA | TRBJ2-1
TGCGCCAGCAGTCAATCGAGACAGACCACCTACGAGCAGTACTTC | CASSQSRQTTYEQYF | NA | TRBV23-1 | NA | TRBJ2-7
TGTGCCATCAGTGAGCGGACTAGCGGGAGTGGGCTCTACGAGCAGTACTTC | CAISERTSGSGLYEQYF | TRBD2 | TRBV10-3 | NA | TRBJ2-7
TGTGCCACATCCCTCACCCGGGAGGGGGGGAACACTGAAGCTTTCTTT | CATSLTREGGNTEAFF | NA | TRBV15 | NA | TRBJ1-1
TGCGCCAGCAGCCCACAGGGGGAAGAGACCCAGTACTTC | CASSPQGEETQYF | TRBD1 | TRBV5-1 | NA | TRBJ2-5
TGTGCCAGCAGCTTCGCGTATGACACTGAAGCTTTCTTT | CASSFAYDTEAFF | NA | TRBV5-6 | NA | TRBJ1-1
TGTGCCAGCTCACCACCGAGGTCCTTC | CASSPPRSF | NA | TRBV18 | NA | TRBJ1-2
TGTGCCAGCAGTCGGGGGACAGGGAGAGACACTGAAGCTTTCTTT | CASSRGTGRDTEAFF | TRBD1 | TRBV27 | NA | TRBJ1-1
TGTGCCAGCAGCTTGGCCCTGCAGAACAATGAGCAGTTCTTC | CASSLALQNNEQFF | NA | TRBV5-6 | once | TRBJ2-1
TGTGCCAGCAGCTCCCGGCCCGGGACAGGGAACACCGGGGAGCTGTTTTTT | CASSSRPGTGNTGELFF | TRBD1 | TRBV11-3 | NA | TRBJ2-2
TGTGCCAGCGGTACAAAGGGGGGCTACACCTTC | CASGTKGGYTF | NA | TRBV2 | NA | TRBJ1-2
TGCGCCAGCAGGCCAGGGGGCCTAGCGGGAGGGCCGAAGGAGCAGTACTTC | CASRPGGLAGGPKEQYF | TRBD2 | TRBV5-1 | NA | TRBJ2-7
TGTGCCAGCAGCGAGCGGGGCCCCGCCTACGAGCAGTACTTC | CASSERGPAYEQYF | TRBD2 | TRBV27 | NA | TRBJ2-7
TGTGCCTGGAGCCGGGTGGGGGAGGGCCGAAGCACAGATACGCAGTATTTT | CAWSRVGEGRSTDTQYF | TRBD2 | TRBV30 | NA | TRBJ2-3
TGTGCCAGCAGTCCCCGAGGGCCTTTTGGGTACTTC | CASSPRGPFGYF | NA | TRBV28 | NA | TRBJ2-7